The 27 T cell receptor beta chains below come from one sample, sequenced in a study of T-cell reconstitution after alpha-beta-depleted transplantation in children. During its preparation, the TCRbeta library received unique molecular identifiers. TCRdb ran MiXCR on the PCR reads and lists one entry per CDR3 protein. This sample has some 350,000 distinct CDR3 sequences, with 15% to 20% found just once. The source was PBMCs, mostly from graft donor cells, collected 360 days after TCRalphabeta/CD19-depleted stem cell transplant. The receptors stem from a male patient aged 2-15 years who had a stem cell transplant for acute lymphoblastic leukemia, so the T cells may come from the graft donor.

The chain has TRBV4-2 and TRBJ1-5, with 8 positions matching TRBD1. J was trimmed by 2 bases and V by 0 bases; bases with no gene match: 3. Per the germline V gene, CDR1 is LGHNA and CDR2 is YNFKEQ. CDR3 size: 16 residues. The CDR3 DNA follows: TGTGCCAGCAGCCAAGAGGACAGGGTAGGCAATCAGCCCCAGCATTTT. Encoded protein: CASSQEDRVGNQPQHF.

This clonotype was seen a few times. V usage is TRBV12-3 or TRBV12-4 and J usage is TRBJ1-5; D is unresolved. Trimming shortened V by 3 bases and J by 3 bases, and 9 bases separated the two germline ends. The CDR3 contains 14 residues. CDR3 protein: CASSFRGFNQPQHF. CDR3 bases: TGTGCCAGCAGTTTTCGAGGTTTCAATCAGCCCCAGCATTTT.

There are a few counts of this clonotype. The chain has TRBV4-1 and TRBJ2-4; 8 bases are shared with TRBD1. The CDR3 covers 16 residues. V shed 3 bases and J 1 base; nucleotides not matched to a gene: 5. From germline, CDR1 is MGHRA and CDR2 YSYEKL. CDR3 in amino acids: CASSQGQATAKNIQYF. Here the CDR3 DNA reads TGCGCCAGCAGCCAGGGACAGGCAACGGCCAAAAACATTCAGTACTTC.

Only a few counts were recorded for this clonotype. The genes are TRBV6-2 or TRBV6-3 and TRBJ2-1; TRBD2 aligns across 7 bases. The CDR3 loop spans 15 amino acids. The germline gives CDR1 MNHEY, CDR2 SVGEGT. The V gene end was trimmed by 2 bases and the J gene end by 14 bases; junction bases not matched to a gene: 15. The chain's CDR3 is CASSYRGLSRIAEFF. The CDR3 DNA reads TGTGCCAGCAGTTACCGGGGACTATCACGAATAGCGGAGTTCTTC.

Ten or more counts support this clonotype. The V call is TRBV6-5, the J call TRBJ1-2; D remains unclear. The germline CDR1 and CDR2 sequences are MNHEY and SVGAGI. The CDR3 is 13 amino acids. The V end was cut by 4 bases, the J end by 7 bases, with 13 bases between. Here the CDR3 reads CASSFQARSGYTF. CDR3 nucleotide sequence: TGTGCCAGCAGTTTTCAGGCACGGAGTGGCTACACCTTC.

The gene calls are TRBV20-1 and TRBJ1-5, with D unresolved. This CDR3 comprises 17 residues. Trimming cost V 3 bases and J 0 bases, with 18 bases left between them. Germline V gene data show CDR1 as DFQATT and CDR2 as SNEGSKA (reference sequence). CDR3 DNA: TGCAGTGCTAGTTTTAGGCTACTTCAGGTTAGCAATCAGCCCCAGCATTTT. It yields the protein CSASFRLLQVSNQPQHF.

V is TRBV30 and J is TRBJ2-2, with D unclear. The CDR3 spans 13 residues. Per germline, CDR1 GTSNPN and CDR2 SVGIG (reference sequence). V was clipped by 3 bases and J by 7 bases, with 12 bases between them. CDR3 DNA: TGTGCCTGGAGCGCAGGACGTGGCGGGGAGCTGTTTTTT. Protein product: CAWSAGRGGELFF.

This chain connects TRBV6-1 to TRBJ2-3, with D possibly being TRBD1 (6 bases). This CDR3 has 15 residues. CDR1 is MNHNS and CDR2 is SASEGT in the germline V gene. V was trimmed by 8 bases and J by 0 bases, leaving 15 bases between them. The CDR3 here is CASYPTGFSTDTQYF. The CDR3 nucleotides are TGTGCCAGCTATCCAACAGGGTTTAGCACAGATACGCAGTATTTT.

This clonotype was picked up a small number of times. The V call is TRBV4-2, the J call TRBJ2-5; no reliable D call. The V gene lost 1 base and the J gene lost 7 bases, with 7 bases spanning the gap. Germline V gene lookup returns CDR1 LGHNA and CDR2 YNFKEQ. This CDR3 spans 12 amino acids. The CDR3 DNA reads as TGTGCCAGCAGCCAAGCCCTGGGGACCCAGTACTTC. This codes for CASSQALGTQYF.

In its sample, this clonotype was seen many times. The rearrangement joins TRBV15 to TRBJ2-7, with D perhaps assigned TRBD1 or TRBD2 (5 bases each). The CDR3 sequence is 12 residues long. Germline values: CDR1 LNHNV, CDR2 YYDKDF (reference sequence). The ends were cut back, 5 bases at V and 0 bases at J, with 5 bases in the middle. CDR3 in amino acids: CATSGTSYEQYF. CDR3 bases: TGTGCCACCAGCGGGACCTCCTACGAGCAGTACTTC.

This clonotype showed up just a few times. The chain links TRBV29-1 to TRBJ2-1; 7 positions match TRBD2. This CDR3 contains 13 residues. With 5 bases clipped from V and 7 bases from J, the junction kept 8 bases outside the gene matches. Germline assignment: CDR1 SQVTM and CDR2 ANQGSEA. This CDR3 is CSVCGRARNEQFF. The DNA for the CDR3 is TGCAGCGTTTGTGGGAGGGCGCGGAATGAGCAGTTCTTC.

At least ten counts were recorded for this clonotype. V gene TRBV15 combines with J gene TRBJ2-5, with 9 nucleotides matching TRBD2. The trim removed 5 bases at V and 5 bases at J, leaving 15 bases unmatched. The CDR3 has 17 amino acids. Germline-derived CDR1 and CDR2 are LNHNV and YYDKDF (reference sequence). CDR3 in DNA: TGTGCCACCAGCCCCTTTGGGTTAGCGGGAGTTCAGGAGACCCAGTACTTC. It encodes CATSPFGLAGVQETQYF.

A few counts support this clonotype. The DNA for the CDR3 is TGTGCCAGCAGCTTAAGGGCAGGGGGGGCAGGTTACGAGCAGTACTTC. It yields the protein CASSLRAGGAGYEQYF. This chain connects TRBV7-2 to TRBJ2-7; D tentatively fits TRBD1 or TRBD2 (7 bases each). Germline V gene sequence: CDR1 SGHTA, CDR2 FQGNSA. Trimming took 2 bases from V and 4 from J, leaving 18 bases between them. The CDR3 is 16 residues long.

This clonotype was seen a handful of times. The rearrangement joins TRBV10-3 to TRBJ1-1, with TRBD1 matching 9 bases. The V gene end was trimmed by 6 bases and the J gene end by 5 bases; junction bases not matched to a gene: 7. Germline V CDR1 and CDR2: ENHRY, SYGVKD. CDR3 length equals 14 residues. The DNA for the CDR3 is TGTGCCATCAGGAAACAGGGGGCAGGGACTGAAGCTTTCTTT. It encodes CAIRKQGAGTEAFF.

Many counts were recorded for this clonotype. This chain links TRBV11-2 with TRBJ2-1; TRBD2 matches 12 bases. The CDR3 totals 13 residues. With 9 bases clipped from V and 9 bases from J, the junction kept 6 bases outside the gene matches. Germline V gene lookup returns CDR1 SGHAT and CDR2 FQNNGV. In DNA form, the CDR3 reads TGTGCCAGTAGACTAGCGGGAGTTATTGAGCAGTTCTTC. Protein product: CASRLAGVIEQFF.

In DNA form, the CDR3 reads TGTGCCAGCAGCACAAGAATCGGGAGAGTCTACGAGCAGTACTTC. It yields the protein CASSTRIGRVYEQYF. The chain uses TRBV7-9 and TRBJ2-7; the D gene is possibly TRBD2 (6 bases). The CDR3 runs to 15 residues. The V end lost 5 bases, the J end lost 3 bases, and 17 bases lay between the germline ends. Germline CDR1 and CDR2: SEHNR and FQNEAQ (reference sequence).

This clonotype came up a few times. The chain recombines TRBV9 with TRBJ2-3, with D perhaps TRBD2 (5 bases). The germline CDR1 and CDR2 sequences are SGDLS and YYNGEE. V lost 3 bases, J lost 2 bases, and 16 bases lay in between. This CDR3 is built from 16 residues. DNA of the CDR3: TGTGCCAGCAGCGGACTCTTAGGGAGTGTCACAGATACGCAGTATTTT. Protein product: CASSGLLGSVTDTQYF.

In this sample, this clonotype turned up a few times. V usage is TRBV11-2 and J usage is TRBJ2-7; D ambiguous. This CDR3 comprises 15 residues. V lost 7 bases and J 2 bases, leaving 18 bases between the germline ends. Germline CDR1 and CDR2: SGHAT and FQNNGV. This chain's CDR3 is CASNLLTPGTYEQYF. CDR3 sequence (DNA): TGTGCCAGCAACCTCCTTACACCAGGCACCTACGAGCAGTACTTC. The whole variable domain, remainder taken from reference TRBV11-2 and TRBJ2-7, is EAGVAQSPRYKIIEKRQSVAFWCNPISGHATLYWYQQILGQGPKLLIQFQNNGVVDDSQLPKDRFSAERLKGVDSTLKIQPAKLEDSAVYLCASNLLTPGTYEQYFGPGTRLTVT.

This clonotype was detected a few times. J is TRBJ2-1 and V is TRBV15, with TRBD2 identical over 9 bases. The CDR3 runs 15 residues. V gave up 1 base and J gave up 5 bases; unmatched junction bases: 3. The germline V gene has CDR1 LNHNV and CDR2 YYDKDF (reference sequence). Here the CDR3 DNA reads TGTGCCACCAGCAGAGCAGCGGGAGGCGACAATGAGCAGTTCTTC. Translated, it gives CATSRAAGGDNEQFF.

The chain joins TRBV4-1 to TRBJ2-3; TRBD1 or TRBD2 may be the D gene (6 bases each). The CDR3 has 15 amino acids. Trimming pared 2 bases from V and 4 bases from J, leaving 13 bases between. Germline CDR1 MGHRA, CDR2 YSYEKL. CDR3 sequence: CASSQYWGAADTQYF. CDR3 sequence (DNA): TGCGCCAGCAGCCAATATTGGGGGGCCGCAGATACGCAGTATTTT.

The V gene is TRBV11-1, the J gene TRBJ2-7; 8 bases match TRBD1. The V segment lost 2 bases and the J segment 3 bases; nucleotides outside the gene matches: 9. Germline V gene sequence: CDR1 SGHAT, CDR2 FQDESV (reference sequence). The CDR3 runs to 16 residues. The CDR3 nucleotides are TGTGCCAGCAGCTTATCGACGTCAGGGGGCTTCTACGAGCAGTACTTC. Protein sequence: CASSLSTSGGFYEQYF.

Remarks on this clonotype: A read error may account for a junction end that differs from germline. CDR3 in amino acids: CASSLWAGLFTDTQYF. The CDR3 DNA reads as TGTGCCAGCAGTCTATGGGCGGGATTATTCACAGATACGCAGTATTTT. The J gene is TRBJ2-3, the V gene TRBV28, with D perhaps TRBD2 (6 bases). This CDR3 is built from 16 residues. Germline CDR1 and CDR2: MDHEN and SYDVKM. The full variable domain, completed using reference TRBV28 and TRBJ2-3, is DVKVTQSSRYLVKRTGEKVFLECVQDMDHENMFWYRQDPGLGLRLIYFSYDVKMKEKGDIPEGYSVSREKKERFSLILESASTNQTSMYLCASSLWAGLFTDTQYFGPGTRLTVL.

At least ten counts were recorded for this clonotype. The chain joins TRBV5-1 to TRBJ2-2; 7 bases agree with TRBD2. Germline V gives CDR1 SGHRS, CDR2 YFSETQ. This CDR3 comprises 15 residues. V lost 4 bases and J lost 4; bases outside the gene matches: 7. The CDR3, as DNA: TGCGCCAGCAGCACACAAGCGGGGCCCACCGGGGAGCTGTTTTTT. This encodes CASSTQAGPTGELFF.

Remarks on this clonotype: One end of the junction fails to match germline, which may point to a read error. The V gene is TRBV5-1, the J gene TRBJ2-2; D call uncertain. This CDR3 is built from 12 residues. Germline values: CDR1 SGHRS, CDR2 YFSETQ. CDR3 bases: TGCGCCAGCAGGTTGGATACCGGGGAGCTGTTTTTT. Its translation: CASRLDTGELFF.

The chain uses TRBV27 and TRBJ2-1; 9 nucleotides align to TRBD2. Germline V gene data show CDR1 as MNHEY and CDR2 as SMNVEV (reference sequence). J was trimmed by 4 bases and V by 2 bases; bases with no gene match: 6. The CDR3 spans 16 residues. CDR3 amino acids: CASSLISAGGYNEQFF. The CDR3 bases are TGTGCCAGCAGTTTAATATCGGCGGGAGGGTACAATGAGCAGTTCTTC.

The chain uses TRBV4-1 and TRBJ2-7; D might be TRBD2 (6 bases). This CDR3 is built from 13 residues. Between the trimmed V and J ends, which lost 2 bases and 6 bases, there was a span of 11 bases. From germline, CDR1 is MGHRA and CDR2 YSYEKL. The CDR3 sequence: CASSQSGGAEQYF. The CDR3 DNA follows: TGCGCCAGCAGCCAATCCGGGGGAGCCGAGCAGTACTTC.

Written as DNA, the CDR3 is TGCGCCAGCAGCCAAGATTTCACAAGGGAGCGCAATGAGCAGTTCTTC. Encoded protein: CASSQDFTRERNEQFF. V and J are TRBV4-1 and TRBJ2-1; possible D gene TRBD2, 5 bases. This CDR3 spans 16 amino acids. Germline V CDR1 and CDR2: MGHRA, YSYEKL. Trimming shortened V by 0 bases and J by 6 bases, and 15 bases separated the two germline ends.